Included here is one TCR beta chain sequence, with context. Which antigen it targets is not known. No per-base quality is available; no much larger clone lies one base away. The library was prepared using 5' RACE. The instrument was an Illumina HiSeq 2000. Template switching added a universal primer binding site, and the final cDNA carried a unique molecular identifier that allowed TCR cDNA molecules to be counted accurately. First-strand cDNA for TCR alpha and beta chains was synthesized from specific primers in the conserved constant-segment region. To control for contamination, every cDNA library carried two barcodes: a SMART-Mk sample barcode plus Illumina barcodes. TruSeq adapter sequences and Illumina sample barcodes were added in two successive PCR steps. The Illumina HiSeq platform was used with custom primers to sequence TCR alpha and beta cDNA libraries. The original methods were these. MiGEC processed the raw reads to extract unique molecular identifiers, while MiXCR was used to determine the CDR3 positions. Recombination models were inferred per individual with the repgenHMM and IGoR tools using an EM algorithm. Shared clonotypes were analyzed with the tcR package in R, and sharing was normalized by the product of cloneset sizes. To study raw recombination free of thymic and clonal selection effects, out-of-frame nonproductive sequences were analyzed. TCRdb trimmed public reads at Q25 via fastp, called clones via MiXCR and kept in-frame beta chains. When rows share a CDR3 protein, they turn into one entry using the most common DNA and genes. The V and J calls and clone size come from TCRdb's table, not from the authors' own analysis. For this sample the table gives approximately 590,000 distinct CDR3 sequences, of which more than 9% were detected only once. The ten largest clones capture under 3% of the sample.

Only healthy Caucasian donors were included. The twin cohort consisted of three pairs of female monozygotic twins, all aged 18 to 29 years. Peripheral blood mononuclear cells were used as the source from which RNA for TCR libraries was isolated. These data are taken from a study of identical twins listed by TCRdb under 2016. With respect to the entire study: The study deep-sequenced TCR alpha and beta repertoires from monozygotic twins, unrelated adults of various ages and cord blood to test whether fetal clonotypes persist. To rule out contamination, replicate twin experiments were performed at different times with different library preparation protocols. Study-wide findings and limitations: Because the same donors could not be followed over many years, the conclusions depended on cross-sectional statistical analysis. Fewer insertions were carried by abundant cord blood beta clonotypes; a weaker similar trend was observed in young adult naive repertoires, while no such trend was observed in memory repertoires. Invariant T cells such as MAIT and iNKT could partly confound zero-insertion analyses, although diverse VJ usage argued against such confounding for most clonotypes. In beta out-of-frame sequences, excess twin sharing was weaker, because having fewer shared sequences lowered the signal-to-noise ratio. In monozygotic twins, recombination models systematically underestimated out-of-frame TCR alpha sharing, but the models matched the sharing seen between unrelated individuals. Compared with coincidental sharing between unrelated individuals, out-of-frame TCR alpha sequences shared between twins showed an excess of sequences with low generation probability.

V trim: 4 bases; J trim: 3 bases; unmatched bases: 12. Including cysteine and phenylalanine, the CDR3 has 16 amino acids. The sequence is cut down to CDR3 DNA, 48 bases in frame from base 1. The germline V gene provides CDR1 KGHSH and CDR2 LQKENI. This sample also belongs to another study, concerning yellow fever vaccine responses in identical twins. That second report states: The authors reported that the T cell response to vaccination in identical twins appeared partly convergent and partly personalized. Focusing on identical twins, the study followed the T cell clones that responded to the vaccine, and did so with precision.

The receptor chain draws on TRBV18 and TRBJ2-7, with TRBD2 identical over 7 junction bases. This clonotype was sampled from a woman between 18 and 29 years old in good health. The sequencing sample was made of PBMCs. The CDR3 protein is CASSQTTLASGYEQYF. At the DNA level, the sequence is TGTGCCAGCTCACAAACCACACTAGCGAGTGGCTACGAGCAGTACTTC.